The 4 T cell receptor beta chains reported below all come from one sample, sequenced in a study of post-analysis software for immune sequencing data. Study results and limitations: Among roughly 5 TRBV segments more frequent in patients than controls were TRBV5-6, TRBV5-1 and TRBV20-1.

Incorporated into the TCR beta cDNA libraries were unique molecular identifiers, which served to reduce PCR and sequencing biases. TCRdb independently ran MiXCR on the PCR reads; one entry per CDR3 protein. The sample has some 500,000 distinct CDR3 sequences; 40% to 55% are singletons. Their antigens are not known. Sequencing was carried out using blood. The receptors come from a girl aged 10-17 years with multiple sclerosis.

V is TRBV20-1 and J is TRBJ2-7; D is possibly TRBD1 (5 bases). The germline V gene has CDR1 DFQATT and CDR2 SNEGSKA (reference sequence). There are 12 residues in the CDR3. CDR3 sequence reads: CSSGPNSYEQYF. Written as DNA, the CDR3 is TGCAGCTCAGGGCCGAATTCCTACGAGCAGTACTTC.

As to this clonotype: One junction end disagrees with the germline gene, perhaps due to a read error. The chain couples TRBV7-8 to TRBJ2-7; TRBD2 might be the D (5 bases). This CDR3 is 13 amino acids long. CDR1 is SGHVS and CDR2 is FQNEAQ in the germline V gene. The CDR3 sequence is CAVREGNSYERYF. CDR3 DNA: TGTGCCGTCAGAGAGGGTAACTCCTACGAGCGGTACTTC. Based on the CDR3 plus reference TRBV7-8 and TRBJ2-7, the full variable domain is GAGVSQSPRYKVAKRGQDVALRCDPISGHVSLFWYQQALGQGPEFLTYFQNEAQLDKSGLPSDRFFAERPEGSVSTLKIQRTQQEDSAVYLCAVREGNSYERYFGPGTRLTVT.

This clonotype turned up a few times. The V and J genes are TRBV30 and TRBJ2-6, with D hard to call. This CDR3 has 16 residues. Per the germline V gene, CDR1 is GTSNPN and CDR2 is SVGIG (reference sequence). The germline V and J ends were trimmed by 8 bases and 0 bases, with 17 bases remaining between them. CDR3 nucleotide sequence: TGTGCCACAGAGTCTTACTCACTCTCTGGGGCCAACGTCCTGACTTTC. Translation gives CATESYSLSGANVLTF.

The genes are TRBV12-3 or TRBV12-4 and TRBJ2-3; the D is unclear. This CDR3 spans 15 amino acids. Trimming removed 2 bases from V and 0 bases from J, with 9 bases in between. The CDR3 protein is CASSLSGDSTDTQYF. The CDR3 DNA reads TGTGCCAGCAGTTTAAGTGGCGATAGCACAGATACGCAGTATTTT.